Here is one T cell receptor beta chain with its context. What it binds is not known. CDR1 MDHEN and CDR2 SYDVKM come from the germline V gene. There are 13 residues in the CDR3. V dropped 4 bases and J dropped 11 bases, with 15 bases sitting between them. This entry comes from a study of T cells in Graves' hyperthyroidism and ophthalmopathy. The overall study: Upon initial diagnosis and before any treatment, peripheral blood was collected. Study-level results: Ophthalmopathy stood apart from stable hyperthyroidism in a 13 V-J model.

Researchers amplified the TCR beta CDR3 regions from RNA transcripts. Initially, a first-round RT-PCR of the TCR CDR3 employed the HTBI primer set. From the multiplex PCR reads, TCRdb called clonotypes with MiXCR, one entry per CDR3 protein. Among about 360,000 distinct CDR3 sequences listed, less than 15% were seen once. No ophthalmopathy progression within 18 months constituted stable Graves' hyperthyroidism. The chain uses TRBV28 and TRBJ1-5; no clear D. Sample: blood. This receptor was taken from a woman under 30 with Graves' hyperthyroidism. The CDR3 reads CASSSSPSVSQHF. The CDR3, as DNA: TGTGCCAGCAGTTCCTCCCCAAGTGTGTCCCAGCATTTT.